Each of the 17 T cell receptor beta chains below was sequenced from the same sample in a study of T cells in women clearing cervical HPV infection. TCRdb's table, derived via immunoSEQ multiplex PCR, lists solely in-frame clones and lacks some. The listing records around 38,000 clones. Sequenced: blood buffy coat. All receptors come from a woman aged 18-70 years with a cervical HPV16 infection that either progressed to CIN3+ or cleared (not recorded which).

With regard to this clone: The read ends 3 residues shy of where the CDR3 ends; the end is completed using the germline J gene. V usage is TRBV7-6 and J usage is TRBJ1-1; no reliable D call. Germline V gene sequence: CDR1 SGHVS, CDR2 FNYEAQ. The CDR3 has 16 amino acids. The V end lost 2 bases, the J end lost 0 bases, and 13 bases lay between the germline ends. The CDR3 loop reads CASSLLARNMNTEAFF. CDR3 DNA (partial): TGTGCCAGCAGCTTACTAGCCAGGAACATGAACACTGAA.

Note on this clone: The read halts 3 residues ahead of the CDR3 end, with the missing end drawn from the germline J gene. The chain joins TRBV18 to TRBJ1-5; 9 nucleotides line up with TRBD1. Germline CDR1 and CDR2: KGHSH and LQKENI. This CDR3 region has 15 residues. V lost 3 bases and J lost 0; bases outside the gene matches: 0. Incomplete CDR3 DNA: TGTGCCAGCTCACCGGGACAGGGTAGCAATCAGCCC. Its translation: CASSPGQGSNQP. The whole CDR3 is CASSPGQGSNQPQHF.

Of note for this clone: The sequenced fragment ends 3 residues before the CDR3 boundary, so the rest is inferred from the germline J gene. V gene TRBV10-2 combines with J gene TRBJ2-2; maybe TRBD1 (5 bases). V was shortened by 10 bases and J by 5 bases, with 17 bases between the two germline ends. Germline CDR1 is WSHSY and CDR2 is SAAADI. This CDR3 comprises 14 residues. Incomplete CDR3 DNA: TGCGCCACCTCGCGGCAGGGATGGACCGGGGAG. Protein sequence: CATSRQGWTGE. The CDR3 in its entirety is CATSRQGWTGELFF.

The CDR3 sequence is CASSSGSAEAFF. The DNA read from the CDR3 is TGTGCCAGTAGTTCGGGGAGCGCTGAA. The rearrangement uses TRBV19 and TRBJ1-1; D call uncertain. The observed sequence ends 3 residues before the CDR3 terminus, with the missing tail filled in from the germline J gene. V lost 5 bases, J lost 6 bases, and 10 bases lay in between. CDR1 LNHDA and CDR2 SQIVND come from the germline V gene (reference sequence). The CDR3 extends over 12 amino acids.

With respect to this clone: Read sequence stops 3 residues before the CDR3 end, and the germline J gene provides the missing end. The chain has TRBV7-8 and TRBJ1-1; tentative D call: TRBD1 (5 bases). V lost 0 bases, J lost 3 bases, and 14 bases lay in between. CDR1 SGHVS and CDR2 FQNEAQ come from the germline V gene. This CDR3 is built from 16 residues. The CDR3 sequence: CASSLAWGGRDTEAFF. The sequenced part of the CDR3 DNA is TGTGCCAGCAGCTTAGCGTGGGGGGGTAGGGACACTGAA.

To note about this clone: The sequenced fragment ends 3 residues before the CDR3 boundary, so the rest is inferred from the germline J gene. The chain recombines TRBV23-1 with TRBJ1-4, with TRBD1 matching 7 bases. TRBV23-1 is marked as an open reading frame, function uncertain. V shed 8 bases and J 8 bases; nucleotides not matched to a gene: 11. This CDR3 has 14 amino acids. CDR3 amino acids: CASLQGGRKEKLFF. The part of the CDR3 DNA that was read is TGCGCCAGCCTCCAGGGGGGCCGGAAGGAAAAA.

CDR3 bases read: TGTGCCAGCAGTCCGGACAGGGAGGACACTGAA. Its translation: CASSPDREDTE. The whole CDR3 is CASSPDREDTEAFF. The genes are TRBV28 and TRBJ1-1; 8 nucleotides line up with TRBD1. The CDR3 is cut off 3 residues early in the read; its end comes from the germline J gene. CDR3 length equals 14 residues. Unmatched junction bases numbered 5, after V lost 5 bases and J lost 3 bases. Germline V gene data show CDR1 as MDHEN and CDR2 as SYDVKM.

For this clone: The CDR3 extends 3 residues past the end of the read, so its final part is completed from the germline J gene. The chain combines TRBV20-1 with TRBJ2-1; 8 bases are a match to TRBD1. Losses at the gene ends were 5 bases for V and 4 bases for J; bases not matched to a gene: 7. Looked up from germline, CDR1 is DFQATT and CDR2 is SNEGSKA (reference sequence). This CDR3 contains 14 residues. The sequenced CDR3 bases are TGCAGTGCTTTGGACAGGGCAATTTACAATGAG. Translated, it gives CSALDRAIYNE. From start to end, the CDR3 is CSALDRAIYNEQFF.

As regards this clone: The read is 3 residues too short to cover the CDR3 end, so that end is filled in from the germline J gene. The chain is built from TRBV5-6 and TRBJ1-1; no firm D call. Germline V gene lookup returns CDR1 SGHDT and CDR2 YYEEEE. This CDR3 contains 14 residues. V lost 3 bases, J lost 7 bases, and 16 bases lay in between. CDR3 loop: CASSSRVHIVEAFF. The CDR3 bases that were read are TGTGCCAGCAGCTCGAGGGTTCACATCGTTGAA.

Remarks on this clone: With the read ending 3 residues before the CDR3 end, the germline J gene is used to fill in that end. The chain joins TRBV7-8 to TRBJ2-1, with TRBD2 identical over 9 bases. Per the germline V gene, CDR1 is SGHVS and CDR2 is FQNEAQ. The CDR3 spans 16 residues. V lost 3 bases, J lost 0 bases, and 3 bases stayed unmatched. CDR3 in amino acids: CASSLLAGSSYNEQFF. The CDR3 DNA, read in part, is TGTGCCAGCAGCTTGCTAGCGGGGAGCTCCTACAATGAG. The entire variable domain, with the rest obtained from reference TRBV7-8 and TRBJ2-1, is as follows: GAGVSQSPRYKVAKRGQDVALRCDPISGHVSLFWYQQALGQGPEFLTYFQNEAQLDKSGLPSDRFFAERPEGSVSTLKIQRTQQEDSAVYLCASSLLAGSSYNEQFFGPGTRLTVL.

For this clone: The read ends 3 residues early relative to the CDR3; the germline J gene fills the gap. V gene TRBV5-1 combines with J gene TRBJ1-4, with 9 bases lining up with TRBD1. Germline V gives CDR1 SGHRS, CDR2 YFSETQ. There are 15 residues in the CDR3. The ends lost 2 bases at V and 8 bases at J; junction bases unmatched: 7. Partial CDR3 DNA: TGCGCCAGCAGCTTAGGAGGACAGGGGAGCGAAAAA. It specifies CASSLGGQGSEK. The complete CDR3 protein is CASSLGGQGSEKLFF.

Notes on this clone: The read is 3 residues too short to cover the CDR3 end, so that end is filled in from the germline J gene. The genes are TRBV14 and TRBJ2-1, with no clear D. The CDR3 is made up of 15 amino acids. The germline V gene encodes CDR1 SGHDN and CDR2 FVKESK. Trimming stripped 4 bases from V and 3 bases from J, with 13 bases between. CDR3 DNA (partial): TGTGCCAGCAGCCCCGTCCCTCTTTTCTACAATGAG. Translating it yields CASSPVPLFYNE. The whole CDR3 protein is CASSPVPLFYNEQFF.

As regards this clone: The CDR3 extends 3 residues past the end of the read, so its final part is completed from the germline J gene. The gene calls are TRBV12-3 or TRBV12-4 and TRBJ1-2, with TRBD1 matching over 7 bases. The CDR3 extends over 14 amino acids. The ends lost 2 bases at V and 7 bases at J; junction bases unmatched: 7. The chain's CDR3 is CASSLTGVFGGYTF. The covered CDR3 bases are TGTGCCAGCAGTTTAACAGGGGTCTTCGGTGGC.

CDR3 sequence reads: CASSQPGDNQPQHF. The sequenced part of the CDR3 DNA is TGTGCCAGCAGTCAACCAGGGGACAATCAGCCC. V and J are TRBV7-9 and TRBJ1-5; D perhaps matches TRBD1 (6 bases). The CDR3 end lies 3 residues beyond the end of the read and is filled in from the germline J gene. Germline lookup yields CDR1 SEHNR and CDR2 FQNEAQ (reference sequence). V was cut by 6 bases and J by 3 bases, with 12 bases left in between. CDR3 length: 14 residues.

A word on this clone: The read is 3 residues too short to cover the CDR3 end, so that end is filled in from the germline J gene. The rearrangement joins TRBV4-1 to TRBJ1-2, with unresolved D. The CDR3 spans 16 residues. With 0 bases removed from V and 4 bases from J, the gap between germline ends came to 15 bases. CDR1 and CDR2 from the germline V gene are MGHRA and YSYEKL. CDR3 sequence reads: CASSQDLRLWFYGYTF. The covered CDR3 bases are TGCGCCAGCAGCCAAGATCTTAGACTTTGGTTCTATGGC.

Comments on this clone: The CDR3 end is not reached by the read, which stops 3 residues before it; the germline J gene fills it in. The V call is TRBV6-2 or TRBV6-3, the J call TRBJ1-6; D might be TRBD1 (6 bases). The CDR3 spans 17 residues. Germline V gene data show CDR1 as MNHEY and CDR2 as SVGEGT. V lost 0 bases, J lost 7 bases, and 16 bases lay in between. The CDR3 region is CASSYSGQGNWNSPLHF. The CDR3 bases that were read are TGTGCCAGCAGTTACTCGGGGCAGGGGAATTGGAATTCACCC.

As regards this clone: Read sequence stops 3 residues before the CDR3 end, and the germline J gene provides the missing end. This chain uses TRBV5-1 with TRBJ1-2; D possibly corresponds to TRBD1 (5 bases). The CDR3 length is 15 residues. The germline V gene has CDR1 SGHRS and CDR2 YFSETQ. The CDR3 bases that were read are TGCGCCAGCAGCTTGGCGGGGGTGCAGGGACGAGGC. Its translation is CASSLAGVQGRG. The entire CDR3 protein is CASSLAGVQGRGYTF.